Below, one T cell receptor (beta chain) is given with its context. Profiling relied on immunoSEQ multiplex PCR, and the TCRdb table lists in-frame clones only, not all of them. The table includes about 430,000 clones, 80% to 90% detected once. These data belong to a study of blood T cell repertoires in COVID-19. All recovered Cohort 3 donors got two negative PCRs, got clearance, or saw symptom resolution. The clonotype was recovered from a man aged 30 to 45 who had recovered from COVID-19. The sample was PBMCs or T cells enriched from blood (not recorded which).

CDR3 in DNA: TGTGCCAGCAGTTGGTATGTGCAGGATAGCAATCAGCCCCAGCATTTT. The encoded protein is CASSWYVQDSNQPQHF. The J gene is TRBJ1-5, the V gene TRBV28, with D uncertain. With 4 bases removed from V and 0 bases from J, the gap between germline ends came to 13 bases. Per the germline V gene, CDR1 is MDHEN and CDR2 is SYDVKM. The CDR3 runs 16 residues.